Listed below are T cell receptor beta chains from one sample, sequenced in a study of blood T cells in healthy people across ages. One entry per CDR3 protein results from TCRdb running MiXCR on the 5' RACE reads. This sample has about 720,000 distinct CDR3 sequences; 22% occur once, and the top ten carry about 20%. Sequencing was carried out using blood. These receptors were collected from a man in his 70s in good health. CDR3s include the opening cysteine and the closing phenylalanine or tryptophan. A D gene is named only where the DNA matches it firmly. Clone size appears in some rows only: once, few, many, or a class for an expanded clone.

CASSNTGTVSYEQYF	TGCGCCAGCAGCAACACCGGGACAGTCTCCTACGAGCAGTACTTC	TRBJ2-7	TRBV5-1	TRBD1	few
CASSLGQGEFF	TGCGCCAGCAGCTTGGGTCAGGGCGAATTCTTC	TRBJ2-1	TRBV5-1	NA	few
CATSTGGTSYNEQFF	TGTGCCACCAGCACGGGGGGTACCTCCTACAATGAGCAGTTCTTC	TRBJ2-1	TRBV15	TRBD2	few
CASSPGLVGRGGETQYF	TGCGCCAGCAGTCCCGGACTAGTAGGACGAGGGGGAGAGACCCAGTACTTC	TRBJ2-5	TRBV5-1	NA	few
CSVRRPGVYEQYF	TGCAGCGTCCGTCGACCTGGGGTTTACGAGCAGTACTTC	TRBJ2-7	TRBV20-1	NA	NA
CASSQDTGGEYGYTF	TGCGCCAGCAGCCAAGATACAGGGGGGGAGTATGGCTACACCTTC	TRBJ1-2	TRBV4-1	TRBD1	many
CASSGYLGGEETQYF	TGTGCCAGCAGTGGTTACCTGGGGGGGGAAGAGACCCAGTACTTC	TRBJ2-5	TRBV6-1	TRBD2	NA
CSAMTSGGSNEQFF	TGCAGTGCTATGACTAGCGGGGGTAGTAATGAGCAGTTCTTC	TRBJ2-1	TRBV20-1	TRBD2	few
CSASSQYGQPQHF	TGCAGTGCTAGTTCCCAGTATGGCCAGCCCCAGCATTTT	TRBJ1-5	TRBV20-1	NA	many
CASTPATGRNEQFF	TGCGCCAGCACCCCCGCGACAGGGCGCAATGAGCAGTTCTTC	TRBJ2-1	TRBV5-1	TRBD1	NA
CASISVGRGSYGYTF	TGTGCCAGCATATCCGTAGGCAGGGGAAGCTATGGCTACACCTTC	TRBJ1-2	TRBV6-6	NA	NA
CSAGGDRGNYGYTF	TGCAGCGCCGGTGGGGACAGGGGAAACTATGGCTACACCTTC	TRBJ1-2	TRBV29-1	TRBD1	few
CASSLESFGDQETQYF	TGTGCCAGCAGCTTGGAATCATTTGGGGACCAAGAGACCCAGTACTTC	TRBJ2-5	TRBV5-5	NA	few
CSVEQGSSGFTF	TGCAGCGTTGAACAGGGTTCCTCTGGGTTCACCTTC	TRBJ1-2	TRBV29-1	NA	few
CASSLHPATNEKLFF	TGTGCCAGCAGCTTACATCCCGCAACTAATGAAAAACTGTTTTTT	TRBJ1-4	TRBV7-3	NA	many
CASSYRGSDQPQHF	TGTGCCAGCAGTTATCGAGGGTCCGATCAGCCCCAGCATTTT	TRBJ1-5	TRBV6-5	NA	few
CAWSVRDKETQYF	TGTGCCTGGAGTGTAAGGGACAAAGAGACCCAGTACTTC	TRBJ2-5	TRBV30	NA	NA
CASSHTGTQPQHF	TGTGCCAGCAGCCATACAGGGACGCAGCCCCAGCATTTT	TRBJ1-5	TRBV7-9	NA	NA
CASSLGGGANTEAFF	TGTGCCAGCAGCCTGGGAGGGGGGGCCAACACTGAAGCTTTCTTT	TRBJ1-1	TRBV7-9	NA	NA
CASSFRRLEREGRNEQFF	TGTGCCAGCAGCTTCCGTCGTCTAGAGCGGGAGGGCCGCAATGAGCAGTTCTTC	TRBJ2-1	TRBV5-6	TRBD2	few
CASSPTFHNLYEQYF	TGTGCCAGCAGCCCTACATTTCACAACCTCTACGAGCAGTACTTC	TRBJ2-7	TRBV7-2	NA	few
CAISENLGSLIAKNIQYF	TGTGCCATCAGTGAAAATTTGGGCAGTCTTATAGCCAAAAACATTCAGTACTTC	TRBJ2-4	TRBV10-3	NA	NA
CATTTSGFTDTQYF	TGTGCCACCACCACTAGCGGATTCACAGATACGCAGTATTTT	TRBJ2-3	TRBV6-2/TRBV6-3	TRBD2	NA